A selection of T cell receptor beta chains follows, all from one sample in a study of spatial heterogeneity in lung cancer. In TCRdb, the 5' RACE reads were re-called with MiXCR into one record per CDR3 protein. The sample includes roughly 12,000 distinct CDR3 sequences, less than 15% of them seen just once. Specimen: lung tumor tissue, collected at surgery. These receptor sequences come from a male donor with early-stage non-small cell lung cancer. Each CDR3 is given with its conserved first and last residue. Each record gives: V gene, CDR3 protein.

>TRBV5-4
CASSLAGARGGYTF
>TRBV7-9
CASSLQGVYSPLHF
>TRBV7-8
CASSFREGSNEQFF
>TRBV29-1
CSVEVSSYNEQFF
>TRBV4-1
CASSQDLFGLAGGGEQYF
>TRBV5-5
CASSLMSRGTGNEQFF
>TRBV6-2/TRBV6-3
CASSPRGNTEAFF
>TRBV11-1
CASSLVGTSSGETQYF
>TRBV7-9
CASHAALAFPYEQYF
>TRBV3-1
CASSQGGEPYNEQFF
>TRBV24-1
CATSDPASGRTDEQFF
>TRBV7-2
CASSLGGQGHQPQHF
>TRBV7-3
CASSLERYNEQFF
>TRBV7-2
CASSFDREGGYTF
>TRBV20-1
CSAGDRPYEQYF
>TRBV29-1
CSVAGTAQAPTTSGVHNEQFF
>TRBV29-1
CSVEEAGLRGEQYF
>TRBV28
CASSPRPVTDTQYF
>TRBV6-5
CASSPQGSYGAFF
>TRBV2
CASKRDRDYEQYF